A single sample is the source of the 20 T cell receptor beta chains below, sequenced in a study of T cell repertoires in cytomegalovirus infection (dated by TCRdb to between 2018 and 2020). Sequencing relied on an Illumina HiSeq 1500. TCRdb ran its own pipeline on the public reads, namely fastp trimming at Q25 and MiXCR clone calling, and kept in-frame beta chains. Under each unique CDR3 protein, matching rows form one entry showing the most common genes and DNA. The sample table shows under 850,000 distinct CDR3 sequences, and 35% are seen once. Around 2.6% of the sample rests with the top ten. The sequenced material came from PBMCs. The receptors stem from a human donor in good health (CMV status not recorded). Some clones in this sample may be carry-over from other donors' samples.

This clonotype was observed a few times. The genes are TRBV19 and TRBJ1-1; no reliable D call. This CDR3 region has 17 residues. Germline CDR1 reads LNHDA; CDR2 reads SQIVND (reference sequence). Trimming cost V 4 bases and J 0 bases, with 18 bases left between them. The chain's CDR3 is CASSNSRWGLLNTEAFF. Here the CDR3 DNA reads TGTGCCAGTAGTAATTCGAGGTGGGGATTGCTGAACACTGAAGCTTTCTTT.

The chain combines TRBV5-1 with TRBJ2-3; 15 nucleotides line up with TRBD2. CDR3 length: 21 amino acids. The V gene's germline CDR1 is SGHRS and CDR2 YFSETQ. Unmatched junction bases numbered 17, after V lost 1 base and J lost 5 bases. CDR3: CASSLSPVGGTSGRTGDTQYF. The CDR3 DNA reads as TGCGCCAGCAGCTTGTCCCCCGTGGGCGGGACTAGCGGGAGGACAGGAGATACGCAGTATTTT.

The chain joins TRBV3-1 to TRBJ2-1; no clear D gene. Deletions cut 4 bases from V and 6 bases from J, with 10 bases between. This CDR3 spans 13 amino acids. The germline V gene encodes CDR1 LGHDT and CDR2 YNNKEL (reference sequence). CDR3 protein: CASSRRTINEQFF. As DNA, the CDR3 is TGTGCCAGCAGCCGCAGGACGATCAATGAGCAGTTCTTC.

The chain couples TRBV7-6 to TRBJ2-4, with D perhaps assigned TRBD1 or TRBD2 (5 bases each). The CDR3 contains 14 residues. The V gene lost 5 bases and the J gene lost 1 base, with 9 bases spanning the gap. Germline assignment: CDR1 SGHVS and CDR2 FNYEAQ. CDR3 region: CASSPGTAKNIQYF. The DNA of the CDR3 is TGTGCCAGCAGCCCCGGGACGGCCAAAAACATTCAGTACTTC.

CDR3 bases: TGTGCCAGCAGTTTACTAGCGCTAAGCTCCTACGAGCAGTACTTC. Its protein is CASSLLALSSYEQYF. The chain joins TRBV27 to TRBJ2-7; the D gene is possibly TRBD2 (6 bases). Per the germline V gene, CDR1 is MNHEY and CDR2 is SMNVEV (reference sequence). The CDR3 covers 15 residues. V lost 2 bases and J 0 bases, leaving 11 bases between the germline ends.

V is TRBV18 and J is TRBJ2-1; 8 bases line up with TRBD2. In germline, CDR1 is KGHSH, CDR2 LQKENI. V shed 3 bases, J shed 7 bases, and the junction held 8 bases outside the gene matches. The CDR3 runs to 15 residues. CDR3: CASSPQSGGRNEQFF. In DNA form, the CDR3 reads TGTGCCAGCTCACCGCAATCGGGGGGGCGAAATGAGCAGTTCTTC.

Many counts were recorded for this clonotype. CDR3 in DNA: TGTGCCAGCAGCTTAGAGGCCGAATCAAAACTGTTTTTT. It codes for CASSLEAESKLFF. This chain joins TRBV7-6 and TRBJ1-4; D call uncertain. The CDR3 is 13 amino acids. Germline V gene lookup returns CDR1 SGHVS and CDR2 FNYEAQ. V lost 1 base, J lost 10 bases, and 10 bases lay in between.

Turning to this clonotype: An end of the junction does not agree with germline; a read error may underlie this. The chain joins TRBV4-1 to TRBJ2-1; a possible D gene is TRBD2 (5 bases). The length of the CDR3 is 16 residues. Germline assignment: CDR1 MGHRA and CDR2 YSYEKL. This CDR3 is CASSQVRAEGSNEQFF. The CDR3 DNA reads as TGTGCCAGCAGCCAAGTTAGAGCGGAAGGCTCGAATGAGCAGTTCTTC.

This clonotype was counted ten times or more. This rearrangement joins TRBV6-1 to TRBJ2-5; D ambiguous. Trimming left V 6 bases short and J 2 bases short, with 16 bases between. The length of the CDR3 is 15 residues. Germline CDR1 and CDR2: MNHNS and SASEGT. The CDR3 loop is CASRAREGSQETQYF. CDR3 DNA: TGTGCCAGCAGAGCAAGGGAAGGTTCACAAGAGACCCAGTACTTC.

This clonotype has more than one count but fewer than ten. This sequence joins TRBV6-5 and TRBJ1-6; 8 bases align to TRBD1. Germline V lookup: CDR1 MNHEY, CDR2 SVGAGI. Trimming removed 4 bases from V and 7 bases from J; junction bases left unmatched: 9. The CDR3 has 16 residues. This CDR3 is CASSSPHRDRNSPLHF. CDR3 coding DNA: TGTGCCAGCAGTTCGCCCCACCGGGACAGGAATTCACCCCTCCACTTT.

The chain combines TRBV11-2 with TRBJ1-5; TRBD1 matches at 9 bases. CDR1 is SGHAT, CDR2 FQNNGV, per germline. V gave up 5 bases and J gave up 3 bases; unmatched junction bases: 11. The CDR3 is 17 residues long. CDR3 sequence: CASSPPRRQGDNQPQHF. In DNA, the CDR3 is TGTGCCAGCAGCCCCCCAAGGAGACAGGGGGACAATCAGCCCCAGCATTTT.

J is TRBJ1-3 and V is TRBV15; D unresolved. The CDR3 has 16 amino acids. Looked up from germline, CDR1 is LNHNV and CDR2 is YYDKDF (reference sequence). Deletions cut 0 bases from V and 4 bases from J, with 13 bases between. CDR3 sequence reads: CATSREPVDAGNTIYF. CDR3 coding DNA: TGTGCCACCAGCAGAGAGCCGGTGGACGCAGGAAACACCATATATTTT.

The CDR3 sequence: CASSRQRGRGDEQFF. The CDR3, as DNA: TGTGCCAGCAGCCGTCAGCGGGGGCGAGGGGATGAGCAGTTCTTC. The chain uses TRBV12-3 or TRBV12-4 and TRBJ2-1; the match to TRBD2 covers 8 bases. With 6 bases clipped from V and 8 bases from J, the junction kept 12 bases outside the gene matches. The CDR3 has 15 amino acids.

This chain links TRBV9 with TRBJ2-5; 13 positions match TRBD2. Germline CDR1 reads SGDLS; CDR2 reads YYNGEE. The ends lost 0 bases at V and 5 bases at J; junction bases unmatched: 1. This CDR3 comprises 15 residues. In DNA, the CDR3 is TGTGCCAGCAGCGTAGCACTAGCGGGAGGGGAGACCCAGTACTTC. Amino acid sequence: CASSVALAGGETQYF.

This clonotype was found once. The chain carries TRBV10-2 and TRBJ2-2; 8 bases are shared with TRBD2. V was clipped by 7 bases and J by 4 bases; unmatched bases: 5. Germline values: CDR1 WSHSY, CDR2 SAAADI. The CDR3 totals 14 residues. CDR3 in DNA: TGCGCCAGCAAGGTCGGGAGGGTCACCGGGGAGCTGTTTTTT. It encodes CASKVGRVTGELFF.

The chain uses TRBV29-1 and TRBJ1-4; D ambiguous. Trimming stripped 7 bases from V and 7 bases from J, with 13 bases between. CDR3 size: 12 residues. Germline V lookup: CDR1 SQVTM, CDR2 ANQGSEA. The CDR3 nucleotides are TGCAGCGCGGCCCTGGGTAGTGAAAAACTGTTTTTT. It encodes CSAALGSEKLFF.

J is TRBJ2-1 and V is TRBV5-6; a weak D match, TRBD1 (6 bases). The CDR3 length is 15 residues. The germline CDR1 and CDR2 sequences are SGHDT and YYEEEE. V lost 3 bases to trimming and J lost 8 bases, with 18 bases between them. CDR3 coding DNA: TGTGCCAGCAGCTGGAAACAGGGATTGGGCGATGAGCAGTTCTTC. It yields the protein CASSWKQGLGDEQFF.

The chain uses TRBV24-1 and TRBJ2-7; 10 bases agree with TRBD2. Germline CDR1 KGHDR, CDR2 SFDVKD. The CDR3 totals 16 residues. V was pared by 4 bases and J by 2 bases, with 7 bases of the junction left unmatched. The CDR3 DNA follows: TGTGCCACCAGTGAGGCCGGGACTAGCGCAACCTACGAGCAGTACTTC. Residues: CATSEAGTSATYEQYF.

This rearrangement joins TRBV7-3 to TRBJ2-5, with 9 nucleotides matching TRBD2. Trimming cost V 2 bases and J 4 bases; bases outside gene matches: 8. Germline V gene sequence: CDR1 SGHTA, CDR2 FQGTGA. The CDR3 length is 16 residues. The CDR3 spells CASSLGAGGPGETQYF. The DNA of the CDR3 is TGTGCCAGCAGCTTAGGGGCGGGGGGGCCTGGAGAGACCCAGTACTTC.

The genes are TRBV19 and TRBJ1-1; D perhaps matches TRBD1 (5 bases). This CDR3 contains 13 residues. V was clipped by 7 bases and J by 6 bases, with 15 bases between them. Per germline, CDR1 LNHDA and CDR2 SQIVND (reference sequence). This CDR3 is CASTTPPGAEAFF. CDR3 bases: TGTGCCAGTACCACCCCCCCGGGGGCTGAAGCTTTCTTT. Full variable domain (missing parts from reference TRBV19 and TRBJ1-1): DGGITQSPKYLFRKEGQNVTLSCEQNLNHDAMYWYRQDPGQGLRLIYYSQIVNDFQKGDIAEGYSVSREKKESFPLTVTSAQKNPTAFYLCASTTPPGAEAFFGQGTRLTVV.